These 28 T cell receptor beta chains were all obtained from the same sample, sequenced in a study of siplizumab effects on memory and regulatory T cells. The repertoire was sequenced with immunoSEQ multiplex PCR; TCRdb's copy has only in-frame clones and lacks some. The table lists around 100,000 clones, 91% of them singletons, with roughly 0.16% in the top ten. Sequenced material: CD4+ T cells sorted from blood. These receptors all stem from a human donor in good health.

This chain uses TRBV10-3 with TRBJ2-2; 11 bases are a match to TRBD1. V trimming: 4 bases; J trimming: 3 bases; junction bases outside the gene matches: 1. The CDR3 loop spans 15 amino acids. Germline V CDR1 and CDR2: ENHRY, SYGVKD. This CDR3 is CAISAGQGDTGELFF. The CDR3 bases are TGTGCCATCAGTGCGGGACAGGGGGACACCGGGGAGCTGTTTTTT.

The genes are TRBV27 and TRBJ1-6; D unresolved. There are 14 residues in the CDR3. V was trimmed by 5 bases and J by 6 bases, leaving 11 bases between them. Germline CDR1 is MNHEY and CDR2 is SMNVEV (reference sequence). In DNA form, the CDR3 reads TGTGCCAGCAGTCTCCCAGGTTCTAATTCACCCCTCCACTTT. This gives the protein CASSLPGSNSPLHF.

V gene TRBV19 combines with J gene TRBJ1-5; D might be TRBD1 (5 bases). Looked up from germline, CDR1 is LNHDA and CDR2 is SQIVND (reference sequence). The CDR3 covers 15 residues. Trimming took 5 bases from V and 4 from J, leaving 15 bases between them. The CDR3 protein is CASSPRGGGNQPQHF. The CDR3 DNA reads TGTGCCAGTAGTCCCCGCGGGGGTGGAAATCAGCCCCAGCATTTT.

The chain is built from TRBV7-9 and TRBJ1-3; no reliable D call. Trimming took 6 bases from V and 0 from J, leaving 12 bases between them. This CDR3 contains 15 residues. Per the germline V gene, CDR1 is SEHNR and CDR2 is FQNEAQ (reference sequence). CDR3 region: CASSFQESSGNTIYF. CDR3 coding DNA: TGTGCCAGCAGTTTCCAGGAGAGCTCTGGAAACACCATATATTTT.

This clone showed up just once. The chain is built from TRBV7-2 and TRBJ1-4; TRBD1 matches at 9 bases. The CDR3 covers 15 residues. The V gene's germline CDR1 is SGHTA and CDR2 FQGNSA. V lost 4 bases to trimming and J lost 6 bases; unmatched junction nucleotides: 6. The CDR3 region is CASSSTGGSYEKLFF. The CDR3 DNA sequence: TGTGCCAGCAGCTCGACAGGGGGAAGCTATGAAAAACTGTTTTTT.

The V call is TRBV5-1, the J call TRBJ2-2; TRBD1 matches at 10 bases. CDR3 size: 15 residues. V lost 4 bases to trimming and J lost 6 bases; unmatched junction nucleotides: 6. Germline V CDR1 and CDR2: SGHRS, YFSETQ. In DNA, the CDR3 is TGCGCCAGCAGCCCGGGACAGGGGAGATCCGGGGAGCTGTTTTTT. Translated, it gives CASSPGQGRSGELFF.

This clone occurred a few times. This chain uses TRBV10-3 with TRBJ2-3; no firm D call. V gave up 0 bases and J gave up 0 bases, with 4 bases separating them. From germline, CDR1 is ENHRY and CDR2 SYGVKD. The CDR3 contains 14 residues. CDR3 bases: TGTGCCATCAGTGAGTCCTTCAGCACAGATACGCAGTATTTT. Translating gives CAISESFSTDTQYF.

The rearrangement uses TRBV18 and TRBJ1-2; TRBD1 is a possible D gene (6 bases). The CDR3 runs 13 residues. Trimming pared 3 bases from V and 6 bases from J, leaving 11 bases between. Germline assignment: CDR1 KGHSH and CDR2 LQKENI. The CDR3 loop is CASSPGQENGYTF. DNA of the CDR3: TGTGCCAGCTCACCGGGACAAGAAAATGGCTACACCTTC.

The chain joins TRBV19 to TRBJ1-5; D possibly corresponds to TRBD1 (5 bases). Germline CDR1 LNHDA, CDR2 SQIVND (reference sequence). The CDR3 is made up of 14 amino acids. Trimming took 10 bases from V and 0 from J, leaving 13 bases between them. CDR3 coding DNA: TGTGCCACCCCGACAGAGGATAGCAATCAGCCCCAGCATTTT. Amino acids: CATPTEDSNQPQHF.

The rearrangement uses TRBV15 and TRBJ1-2; 7 bases are shared with TRBD1. CDR1 is LNHNV and CDR2 is YYDKDF in the germline V gene (reference sequence). There are 16 residues in the CDR3. Unmatched junction bases numbered 12, after V lost 3 bases and J lost 5 bases. The CDR3 DNA is TGTGCCACCAGCAGGATACAGGGGCGTCAAAAATATGGCTACACCTTC. Its translation: CATSRIQGRQKYGYTF. Full variable domain (remainder filled in from reference TRBV15 and TRBJ1-2): DAMVIQNPRYQVTQFGKPVTLSCSQTLNHNVMYWYQQKSSQAPKLLFHYYDKDFNNEADTPDNFQSRRPNTSFCFLDIRSPGLGDTAMYLCATSRIQGRQKYGYTFGSGTRLTVV.

The chain is built from TRBV6-5 and TRBJ2-3, with D unclear. This CDR3 is 12 amino acids long. Looked up from germline, CDR1 is MNHEY and CDR2 is SVGAGI. V lost 6 bases to trimming and J lost 2 bases, with 6 bases between them. The CDR3 spells CASSSNTDTQYF. The CDR3 coding sequence is TGTGCCAGCAGCTCTAACACAGATACGCAGTATTTT.

This chain joins TRBV11-2 and TRBJ2-7, with no clear D. CDR1 SGHAT and CDR2 FQNNGV come from the germline V gene. Trimming shortened V by 0 bases and J by 7 bases, and 13 bases separated the two germline ends. The CDR3 runs 14 residues. CDR3 sequence: CASSLDFALREQYF. The CDR3 DNA is TGTGCCAGCAGCTTAGATTTTGCACTGCGAGAGCAGTACTTC.

The rearrangement links TRBV6-6 to TRBJ1-3; D perhaps matches TRBD1 (6 bases). The V and J ends lost 0 bases and 2 bases respectively, with 11 bases between them. There are 16 residues in the CDR3. Germline V gives CDR1 MNHNY, CDR2 SVGAGI (reference sequence). The CDR3 region is CASSYSYGGPGNTIYF. In DNA, the CDR3 is TGTGCCAGCAGTTACTCGTACGGGGGCCCTGGAAACACCATATATTTT.

This chain uses TRBV6-1 with TRBJ2-3; tentatively, D is TRBD2 (7 bases). This CDR3 region has 17 residues. The V gene's germline CDR1 is MNHNS and CDR2 SASEGT. Trimming stripped 2 bases from V and 7 bases from J, with 22 bases between. CDR3 DNA: TGTGCCAGCAGTGAATCGGGTGCGTTCGGGGGGCCGAATACGCAGTATTTT. Translation: CASSESGAFGGPNTQYF.

The V call is TRBV6-5, the J call TRBJ1-2; 8 bases are shared with TRBD1. CDR1 is MNHEY and CDR2 is SVGAGI in the germline V gene. J lost 4 bases, V lost 6 bases, and 4 bases had no gene match. The CDR3 contains 13 residues. DNA of the CDR3: TGTGCCAGCAGACCGGGACAGGCCTATGGCTACACCTTC. It specifies CASRPGQAYGYTF.

This chain uses TRBV6-5 with TRBJ1-2, with 9 bases lining up with TRBD1. The CDR3 runs to 12 residues. Unmatched junction bases numbered 5, after V lost 6 bases and J lost 9 bases. Germline CDR1 MNHEY, CDR2 SVGAGI. CDR3 loop: CASSQDRGRYTF. DNA for the CDR3: TGTGCCAGCAGCCAGGACAGGGGTCGCTACACCTTC.

The chain has TRBV5-1 and TRBJ2-1, with 9 bases matching TRBD1. CDR1 is SGHRS, CDR2 YFSETQ, per germline. The CDR3 consists of 17 residues. Trimming at V came to 9 bases and at J to 0 bases, leaving 13 bases not matched to a gene. The CDR3 spells CATKVGQGTSSYNEQFF. CDR3 coding DNA: TGCGCCACCAAAGTAGGACAGGGGACGAGCTCCTACAATGAGCAGTTCTTC.

The chain is built from TRBV6-5 and TRBJ1-1, with D perhaps TRBD1 (5 bases). V dropped 7 bases and J dropped 7 bases, with 22 bases sitting between them. In germline, CDR1 is MNHEY, CDR2 SVGAGI. The CDR3 consists of 15 residues. The CDR3 reads CASTQPGGKAGEAFF. The CDR3 DNA reads as TGTGCCAGCACACAACCGGGGGGAAAAGCGGGTGAAGCTTTCTTT.

The chain combines TRBV9 with TRBJ2-7, with 10 bases identical to TRBD1. From germline, CDR1 is SGDLS and CDR2 YYNGEE. V shed 2 bases and J 1 base; nucleotides not matched to a gene: 3. The CDR3 length is 15 residues. CDR3 DNA sequence: TGTGCCAGCAGCGTCGGGACAGGGGCTTCCTACGAGCAGTACTTC. This sequence encodes CASSVGTGASYEQYF.

The V gene is TRBV6-1, the J gene TRBJ2-5, with a weak D call TRBD2 (6 bases). The length of the CDR3 is 13 residues. Trimming removed 5 bases at V and 7 bases at J, with 14 bases between. Germline CDR1 MNHNS, CDR2 SASEGT. The CDR3 DNA reads TGTGCCAGCAGTTTGGAGGGGCTGACGACCCAGTACTTC. It codes for CASSLEGLTTQYF.

The rearrangement uses TRBV19 and TRBJ2-5; 11 bases map to TRBD2. With 8 bases clipped from V and 1 base from J, the junction kept 3 bases outside the gene matches. The CDR3 spans 14 residues. Germline CDR1 reads LNHDA; CDR2 reads SQIVND (reference sequence). CDR3 region: CASGTSGFQETQYF. CDR3 in DNA: TGTGCCAGTGGGACTAGCGGATTCCAAGAGACCCAGTACTTC.

CDR3 region: CAWTDLTKNYEQYF. As DNA, the CDR3 is TGTGCCTGGACCGATCTGACAAAGAACTACGAGCAGTACTTC. This chain links TRBV30 with TRBJ2-7; D not certain. Germline V lookup: CDR1 GTSNPN, CDR2 SVGIG (reference sequence). V lost 4 bases and J 3 bases, leaving 16 bases between the germline ends. The CDR3 has 14 residues.

The chain uses TRBV10-3 and TRBJ2-5; 8 bases agree with TRBD2. Germline trimming cut 2 bases from V and 5 bases from J; bases unmatched to any gene: 10. Germline V gene lookup returns CDR1 ENHRY and CDR2 SYGVKD. This CDR3 has 16 residues. The CDR3 coding sequence is TGTGCCATCAGTGAGAGCCACGGGGGGGCCGGGGAGACCCAGTACTTC. Amino acids: CAISESHGGAGETQYF.

The CDR3 DNA is TGTGCCAGTAGAACTCCAGGGGGCAATGGCTACACCTTC. It is translated as CASRTPGGNGYTF. The chain carries TRBV19 and TRBJ1-2; 8 nucleotides align to TRBD1. This CDR3 is built from 13 residues. The germline V gene encodes CDR1 LNHDA and CDR2 SQIVND (reference sequence). V lost 6 bases to trimming and J lost 6 bases; unmatched junction nucleotides: 6.

The chain is built from TRBV4-3 and TRBJ1-5; tentatively, D is TRBD1 (5 bases). The CDR3 length is 15 residues. The V end lost 0 bases, the J end lost 2 bases, and 8 bases lay between the germline ends. The germline CDR1 and CDR2 sequences are LGHNA and YSLEER. In DNA form, the CDR3 reads TGCGCCAGCAGCCAAGACGCCAGGGGCAATCAGCCCCAGCATTTT. It codes for CASSQDARGNQPQHF.

The rearrangement uses TRBV9 and TRBJ2-2, with a tentative D call TRBD1 (5 bases). CDR1 is SGDLS and CDR2 is YYNGEE in the germline V gene. This CDR3 has 17 residues. V lost 0 bases and J lost 3, with 15 bases in between. In nucleotides, the CDR3 is TGTGCCAGCAGCGTAGTTTGGGCAGGGTGGGACACCGGGGAGCTGTTTTTT. Translating gives CASSVVWAGWDTGELFF.

The chain combines TRBV4-2 with TRBJ1-2; no reliable D call. V was shortened by 2 bases and J by 0 bases, with 10 bases between the two germline ends. Germline values: CDR1 LGHNA, CDR2 YNFKEQ. The CDR3 totals 15 residues. The CDR3, as DNA: TGTGCCAGCAGCCAAAGCGTCAGTACTAACTATGGCTACACCTTC. This encodes CASSQSVSTNYGYTF.

The rearrangement joins TRBV2 to TRBJ1-3; D gene uncertain. With 3 bases removed from V and 0 bases from J, the gap between germline ends came to 6 bases. This CDR3 is built from 14 residues. Germline loops: CDR1 SNHLY, CDR2 FYNNEI. This CDR3 is CASSDGVSGNTIYF. The CDR3 DNA reads TGTGCCAGCAGTGATGGGGTCTCTGGAAACACCATATATTTT.